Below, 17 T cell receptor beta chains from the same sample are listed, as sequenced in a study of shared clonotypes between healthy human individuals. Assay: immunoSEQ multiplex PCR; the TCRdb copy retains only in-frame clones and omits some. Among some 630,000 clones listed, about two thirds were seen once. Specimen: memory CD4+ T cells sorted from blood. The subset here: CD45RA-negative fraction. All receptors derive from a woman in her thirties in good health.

In DNA form, the CDR3 reads TGTGCCAGCAGCCCCGGGGCGGGCTATGGCTACACCTTC. This codes for CASSPGAGYGYTF. The V call is TRBV9, the J call TRBJ1-2; tentative D call: TRBD1 (5 bases). The ends were cut back, 4 bases at V and 4 bases at J, with 11 bases in the middle. This CDR3 contains 13 residues. In germline, CDR1 is SGDLS, CDR2 YYNGEE.

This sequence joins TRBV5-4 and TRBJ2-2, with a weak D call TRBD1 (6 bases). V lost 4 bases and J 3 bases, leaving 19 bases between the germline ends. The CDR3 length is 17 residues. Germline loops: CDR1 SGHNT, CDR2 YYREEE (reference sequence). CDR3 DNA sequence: TGTGCCAGCAGCCGGATGCAGGGGATTGGTTACACCGGGGAGCTGTTTTTT. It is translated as CASSRMQGIGYTGELFF.

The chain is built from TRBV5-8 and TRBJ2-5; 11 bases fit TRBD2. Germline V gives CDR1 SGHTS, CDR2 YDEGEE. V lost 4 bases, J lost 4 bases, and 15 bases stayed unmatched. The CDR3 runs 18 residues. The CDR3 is CASSRGTSGRRLGETQYF. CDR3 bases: TGTGCCAGCAGCCGGGGCACTAGCGGGAGAAGGTTAGGAGAGACCCAGTACTTC.

Here the CDR3 reads CASRRELAKANEQFF. In DNA form, the CDR3 reads TGTGCCAGCAGGAGAGAATTGGCGAAAGCCAATGAGCAGTTCTTC. V and J are TRBV2 and TRBJ2-1, with D unresolved. Trimming removed 6 bases from V and 6 bases from J, with 18 bases in between. The CDR3 loop spans 15 amino acids. The V gene's germline CDR1 is SNHLY and CDR2 FYNNEI. The full variable domain, with the rest looked up from reference TRBV2 and TRBJ2-1, is EPEVTQTPSHQVTQMGQEVILRCVPISNHLYFYWYRQILGQKVEFLVSFYNNEISEKSEIFDDQFSVERPDGSNFTLKIRSTKLEDSAMYFCASRRELAKANEQFFGPGTRLTVL.

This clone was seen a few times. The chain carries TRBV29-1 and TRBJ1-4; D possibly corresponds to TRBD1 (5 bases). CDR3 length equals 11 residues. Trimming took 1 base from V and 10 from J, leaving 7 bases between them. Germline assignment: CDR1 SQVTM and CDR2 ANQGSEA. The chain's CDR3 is CSVEAGRKLFF. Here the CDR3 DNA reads TGCAGCGTTGAAGCAGGGAGAAAACTGTTTTTT.

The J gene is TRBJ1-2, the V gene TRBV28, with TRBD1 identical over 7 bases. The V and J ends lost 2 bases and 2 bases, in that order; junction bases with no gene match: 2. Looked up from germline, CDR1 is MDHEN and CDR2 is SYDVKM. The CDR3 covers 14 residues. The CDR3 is CASSLPGQNYGYTF. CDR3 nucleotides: TGTGCCAGCAGTTTACCGGGACAGAACTATGGCTACACCTTC.

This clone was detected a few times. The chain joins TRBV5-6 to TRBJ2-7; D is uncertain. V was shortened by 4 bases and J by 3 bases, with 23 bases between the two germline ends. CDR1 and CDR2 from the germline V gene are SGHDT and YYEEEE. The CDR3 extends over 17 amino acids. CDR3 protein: CASSKSWQPTINYEQYF. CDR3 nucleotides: TGTGCCAGCAGCAAATCATGGCAGCCAACTATAAACTACGAGCAGTACTTC. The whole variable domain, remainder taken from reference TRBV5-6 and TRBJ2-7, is DAGVTQSPTHLIKTRGQQVTLRCSPKSGHDTVSWYQQALGQGPQFIFQYYEEEERQRGNFPDRFSGHQFPNYSSELNVNALLLGDSALYLCASSKSWQPTINYEQYFGPGTRLTVT.

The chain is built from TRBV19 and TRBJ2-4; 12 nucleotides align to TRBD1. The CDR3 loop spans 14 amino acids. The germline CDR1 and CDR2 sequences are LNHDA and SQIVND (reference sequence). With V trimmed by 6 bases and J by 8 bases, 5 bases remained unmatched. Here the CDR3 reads CASSAGTGGHIQYF. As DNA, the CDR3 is TGTGCCAGTAGCGCCGGGACAGGGGGCCACATTCAGTACTTC.

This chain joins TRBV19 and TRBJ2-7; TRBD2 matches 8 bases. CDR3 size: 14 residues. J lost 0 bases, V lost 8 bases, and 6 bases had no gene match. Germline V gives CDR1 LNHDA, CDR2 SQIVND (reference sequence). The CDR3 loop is CASRLAMSSYEQYF. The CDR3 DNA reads TGTGCCAGTCGACTAGCGATGAGCTCCTACGAGCAGTACTTC. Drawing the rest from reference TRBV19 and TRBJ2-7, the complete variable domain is DGGITQSPKYLFRKEGQNVTLSCEQNLNHDAMYWYRQDPGQGLRLIYYSQIVNDFQKGDIAEGYSVSREKKESFPLTVTSAQKNPTAFYLCASRLAMSSYEQYFGPGTRLTVT.

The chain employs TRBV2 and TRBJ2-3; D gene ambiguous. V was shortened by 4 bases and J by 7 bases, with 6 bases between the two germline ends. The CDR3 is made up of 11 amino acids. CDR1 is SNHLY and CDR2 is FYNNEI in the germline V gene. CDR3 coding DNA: TGTGCCAGCAGTGTGGGGAATACGCAGTATTTT. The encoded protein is CASSVGNTQYF.

The CDR3 coding sequence is TGTGCCAGCAGCCCTGGCGCAGCTAGCCGATACAATGAGCAGTTCTTC. Translated: CASSPGAASRYNEQFF. V and J are TRBV27 and TRBJ2-1; TRBD2 is a possible D gene (5 bases). From germline, CDR1 is MNHEY and CDR2 SMNVEV (reference sequence). V was shortened by 6 bases and J by 4 bases, with 19 bases between the two germline ends. There are 16 residues in the CDR3.

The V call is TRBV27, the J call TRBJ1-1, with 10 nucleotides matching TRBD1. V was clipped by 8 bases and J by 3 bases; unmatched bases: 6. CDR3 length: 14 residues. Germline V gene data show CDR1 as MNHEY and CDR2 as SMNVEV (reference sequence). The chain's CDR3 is CASGRTGGDTEAFF. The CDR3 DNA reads TGTGCCAGCGGTAGGACAGGGGGGGACACTGAAGCTTTCTTT.

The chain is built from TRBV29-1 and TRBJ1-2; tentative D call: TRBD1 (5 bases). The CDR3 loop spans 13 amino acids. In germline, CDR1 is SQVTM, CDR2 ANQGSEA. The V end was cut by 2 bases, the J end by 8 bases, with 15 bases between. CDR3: CSVEIAEGPGYTF. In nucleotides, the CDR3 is TGCAGCGTTGAAATCGCAGAGGGGCCAGGCTACACCTTC. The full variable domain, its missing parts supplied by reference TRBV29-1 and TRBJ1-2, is SAVISQKPSRDICQRGTSLTIQCQVDSQVTMMFWYRQQPGQSLTLIATANQGSEATYESGFVIDKFPISRPNLTFSTLTVSNMSPEDSSIYLCSVEIAEGPGYTFGSGTRLTVV.

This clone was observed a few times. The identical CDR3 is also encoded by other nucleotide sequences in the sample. CDR3 nucleotide sequence: TGCGCCAGCAGCCCCGGGACAGGGAACCAGCCCCAGCATTTT. Translating it yields CASSPGTGNQPQHF. This chain joins TRBV5-1 and TRBJ1-5; 9 bases align to TRBD1. Germline assignment: CDR1 SGHRS and CDR2 YFSETQ. The ends lost 4 bases at V and 7 bases at J; junction bases unmatched: 6. The CDR3 runs 14 residues.

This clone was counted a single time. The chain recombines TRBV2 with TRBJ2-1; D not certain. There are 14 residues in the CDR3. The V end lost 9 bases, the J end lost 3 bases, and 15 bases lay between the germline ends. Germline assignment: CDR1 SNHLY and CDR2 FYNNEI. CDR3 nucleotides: TGTGCCAGTAAAAGGACGAGGAACTACAATGAGCAGTTCTTC. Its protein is CASKRTRNYNEQFF.

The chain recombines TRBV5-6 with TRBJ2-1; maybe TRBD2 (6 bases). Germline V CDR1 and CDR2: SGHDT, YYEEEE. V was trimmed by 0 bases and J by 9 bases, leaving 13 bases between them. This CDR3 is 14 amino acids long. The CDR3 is CASSLVTSSGEQFF. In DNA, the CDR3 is TGTGCCAGCAGCTTGGTTACTAGCTCTGGTGAGCAGTTCTTC.

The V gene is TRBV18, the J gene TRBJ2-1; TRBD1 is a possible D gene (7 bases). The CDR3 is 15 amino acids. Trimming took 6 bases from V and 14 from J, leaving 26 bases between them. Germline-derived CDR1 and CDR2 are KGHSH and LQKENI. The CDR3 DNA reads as TGTGCCAGCTCCCCTATCGCGGACAGGCGGGAAAGGGAGTTCTTC. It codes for CASSPIADRREREFF. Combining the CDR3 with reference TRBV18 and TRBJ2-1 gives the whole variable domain NAGVMQNPRHLVRRRGQEARLRCSPMKGHSHVYWYRQLPEEGLKFMVYLQKENIIDESGMPKERFSAEFPKEGPSILRIQQVVRGDSAAYFCASSPIADRREREFFGPGTRLTVL.